A selection of T cell receptor beta chains follows, all from one sample in a study of shared clonotypes between healthy human individuals. Method: immunoSEQ multiplex PCR; TCRdb's copy keeps in-frame clones and lacks some. The top ten hold 0.36% of the sample, which has roughly 1,600,000 clones, just under 99% seen once. Input material: naive CD4+ T cells sorted from blood. These receptor sequences come from a man under 40 in good health. Both conserved end residues are part of each CDR3. The D gene is left open where the match is weak. Size is stated for part of the rows, as once, few or many counts, or as a class when the clone is expanded.

D gene: -
J gene: TRBJ1-2
V gene: TRBV25-1
clone size: -
CDR3 DNA: TGTGCCAGCAGTGCCTCGACCGGGCCCACTAACTATGGCTACACCTTC
CDR3 protein: CASSASTGPTNYGYTF

D gene: TRBD2
J gene: TRBJ2-3
V gene: TRBV5-1
clone size: -
CDR3 DNA: TGCGCCAGCAGCCCGAATCTAGCGGGAGTCGATACGCAGTATTTT
CDR3 protein: CASSPNLAGVDTQYF

D gene: -
J gene: TRBJ2-1
V gene: TRBV28
clone size: -
CDR3 DNA: TGTGCCACAAAGACGGATTACAATGAGCAGTTCTTC
CDR3 protein: CATKTDYNEQFF

D gene: TRBD2
J gene: TRBJ2-1
V gene: TRBV7-3
clone size: -
CDR3 DNA: TGTGCCAGCAGCTTATTCGGGACTAGCGGGAATGAGCAGTTCTTC
CDR3 protein: CASSLFGTSGNEQFF

D gene: -
J gene: TRBJ1-5
V gene: TRBV19
clone size: -
CDR3 DNA: TGTGCCAGTAGTATCATGTTACAGGGCCGCGGCAATCAGCCCCAGCATTTT
CDR3 protein: CASSIMLQGRGNQPQHF

D gene: -
J gene: TRBJ2-3
V gene: TRBV5-6
clone size: -
CDR3 DNA: TGTGCCAGCAGCTTACAGCAGAATACGCAGTATTTT
CDR3 protein: CASSLQQNTQYF

D gene: -
J gene: TRBJ1-2
V gene: TRBV11-2
clone size: -
CDR3 DNA: TGTGCCAGCAGCTTAGCGAGTTACGGGGGCTACACCTTC
CDR3 protein: CASSLASYGGYTF

D gene: TRBD2
J gene: TRBJ2-1
V gene: TRBV5-1
clone size: once
CDR3 DNA: TGCGCCAGCAGCTTGGGGAGAGGCGGGAGCTCCTACAATGAGCAGTTCTTC
CDR3 protein: CASSLGRGGSSYNEQFF

D gene: TRBD2
J gene: TRBJ2-1
V gene: TRBV18
clone size: -
CDR3 DNA: TGTGCCAGCTCACCACCCCCTCGCGGGAGGACTTTAGGTGAGCAGTTCTTC
CDR3 protein: CASSPPPRGRTLGEQFF

D gene: -
J gene: TRBJ1-4
V gene: TRBV18
clone size: -
CDR3 DNA: TGTGCCAGCTCACCAATCGTTAATGGGGAGGGCAAACTGTTTTTT
CDR3 protein: CASSPIVNGEGKLFF

D gene: -
J gene: TRBJ2-2
V gene: TRBV18
clone size: -
CDR3 DNA: TGTGCCAGCTCACCACTCCCTACGAACACCGGGGAGCTGTTTTTT
CDR3 protein: CASSPLPTNTGELFF

D gene: TRBD1
J gene: TRBJ2-6
V gene: TRBV5-8
clone size: -
CDR3 DNA: TGTGCCAGCAGCGCACGACAGGGGGCTCCTGGGGCCAACGTCCTGACTTTC
CDR3 protein: CASSARQGAPGANVLTF

D gene: -
J gene: TRBJ1-1
V gene: TRBV28
clone size: -
CDR3 DNA: TGTGCCAGCAGTCAAGGGGGTAGGGTCGGGACTGAAGCTTTCTTT
CDR3 protein: CASSQGGRVGTEAFF

D gene: TRBD1
J gene: TRBJ2-7
V gene: TRBV10-3
clone size: -
CDR3 DNA: TGTGCCATCAGTGTTGGCAGGGACAGGGGCGAGCAGTACTTC
CDR3 protein: CAISVGRDRGEQYF

D gene: -
J gene: TRBJ1-4
V gene: TRBV6-1
clone size: -
CDR3 DNA: TGTGCCAGCAGATGGGTGGTGGGACCTAATGAAAAACTGTTTTTT
CDR3 protein: CASRWVVGPNEKLFF

D gene: -
J gene: TRBJ2-3
V gene: TRBV7-8
clone size: -
CDR3 DNA: TGTGCCAGCAGCTTAGATCTGGGACAAACCACAGATACGCAGTATTTT
CDR3 protein: CASSLDLGQTTDTQYF

D gene: -
J gene: TRBJ2-5
V gene: TRBV28
clone size: -
CDR3 DNA: TGTGCCAGCAGTACAGGGCCGGAGACCCAGTACTTC
CDR3 protein: CASSTGPETQYF

D gene: -
J gene: TRBJ2-3
V gene: TRBV6-1
clone size: -
CDR3 DNA: TGTGCCAGCAGTGGCCCACAGGGATTTCGCACAGATACGCAGTATTTT
CDR3 protein: CASSGPQGFRTDTQYF

D gene: -
J gene: TRBJ1-5
V gene: TRBV29-1
clone size: -
CDR3 DNA: TGCAGCGTTCAAGGGAATGGCAATCAGCCCCAGCATTTT
CDR3 protein: CSVQGNGNQPQHF

D gene: -
J gene: TRBJ2-1
V gene: TRBV28
clone size: -
CDR3 DNA: TGTGCCAGCAGTCTCATCGGTGGTTACAATGAGCAGTTCTTC
CDR3 protein: CASSLIGGYNEQFF

D gene: TRBD2
J gene: TRBJ2-1
V gene: TRBV2
clone size: -
CDR3 DNA: TGTGCCAGCAAAGAGATAGCGGGAACTTTTGGTGAGCAGTTCTTC
CDR3 protein: CASKEIAGTFGEQFF

D gene: TRBD1
J gene: TRBJ2-5
V gene: TRBV7-3
clone size: -
CDR3 DNA: TGTGCCAGCAGCTTAGGCCCGGGGACAGGGGTGGAGACCCAGTACTTC
CDR3 protein: CASSLGPGTGVETQYF

D gene: TRBD2
J gene: TRBJ2-1
V gene: TRBV9
clone size: -
CDR3 DNA: TGTGCCAGCAGCGTAGCGGGACTAGCGGTATACAATGAGCAGTTCTTC
CDR3 protein: CASSVAGLAVYNEQFF

D gene: -
J gene: TRBJ2-3
V gene: TRBV13
clone size: -
CDR3 DNA: TGTGCCAGCAGCCAAGGAACCCCCCAGGCAGATACGCAGTATTTT
CDR3 protein: CASSQGTPQADTQYF

D gene: TRBD2
J gene: TRBJ2-2
V gene: TRBV19
clone size: -
CDR3 DNA: TGTGCCAGTAGTATGGTAGCGGGAGGCTCCCTCACCGGGGAGCTGTTTTTT
CDR3 protein: CASSMVAGGSLTGELFF

D gene: TRBD2
J gene: TRBJ2-1
V gene: TRBV10-3
clone size: once
CDR3 DNA: TGTGCCATCAGACTCACTAGCGGGAGGAATAATGAGCAGTTCTTC
CDR3 protein: CAIRLTSGRNNEQFF

D gene: TRBD1
J gene: TRBJ2-2
V gene: TRBV5-1
clone size: -
CDR3 DNA: TGCGCCAGCAGCTTGGGGACAGGCCACACCGGGGAGCTGTTTTTT
CDR3 protein: CASSLGTGHTGELFF

D gene: -
J gene: TRBJ1-1
V gene: TRBV6-1
clone size: -
CDR3 DNA: TGTGCCAGCAGTGTCAAAAGAGGGACTGAAGCTTTCTTT
CDR3 protein: CASSVKRGTEAFF

D gene: -
J gene: TRBJ1-1
V gene: TRBV9
clone size: -
CDR3 DNA: TGTGCCAGCAGCTCCCGGATTGGAACTGAAGCTTTCTTT
CDR3 protein: CASSSRIGTEAFF

D gene: -
J gene: TRBJ2-5
V gene: TRBV5-1
clone size: -
CDR3 DNA: TGCGCCAGCAGCTCGAAAGACAGGATGGAGACCCAGTACTTC
CDR3 protein: CASSSKDRMETQYF

D gene: TRBD2
J gene: TRBJ2-7
V gene: TRBV5-4
clone size: -
CDR3 DNA: TGTGCCAGCAGCTTGGTTGCGGGAGGGCCTCGCGAGCAGTACTTC
CDR3 protein: CASSLVAGGPREQYF

D gene: -
J gene: TRBJ2-3
V gene: TRBV5-1
clone size: -
CDR3 DNA: TGCGCCAGCAGCTTGGGAAGGAGAAGCACAGATACGCAGTATTTT
CDR3 protein: CASSLGRRSTDTQYF

D gene: -
J gene: TRBJ2-2
V gene: TRBV13
clone size: -
CDR3 DNA: TGTGCCAGCAGCGCGATGGGGACAACTCTATACGGGGAGCTGTTTTTT
CDR3 protein: CASSAMGTTLYGELFF

D gene: TRBD1
J gene: TRBJ1-2
V gene: TRBV5-1
clone size: -
CDR3 DNA: TGCGCCAGCAGCGCCGGGACAGGGAGATATGGCTACACCTTC
CDR3 protein: CASSAGTGRYGYTF

D gene: -
J gene: TRBJ1-1
V gene: TRBV5-4
clone size: -
CDR3 DNA: TGTGCCAGCAGCTTGGGGGCGACCTACACTGAAGCTTTCTTT
CDR3 protein: CASSLGATYTEAFF